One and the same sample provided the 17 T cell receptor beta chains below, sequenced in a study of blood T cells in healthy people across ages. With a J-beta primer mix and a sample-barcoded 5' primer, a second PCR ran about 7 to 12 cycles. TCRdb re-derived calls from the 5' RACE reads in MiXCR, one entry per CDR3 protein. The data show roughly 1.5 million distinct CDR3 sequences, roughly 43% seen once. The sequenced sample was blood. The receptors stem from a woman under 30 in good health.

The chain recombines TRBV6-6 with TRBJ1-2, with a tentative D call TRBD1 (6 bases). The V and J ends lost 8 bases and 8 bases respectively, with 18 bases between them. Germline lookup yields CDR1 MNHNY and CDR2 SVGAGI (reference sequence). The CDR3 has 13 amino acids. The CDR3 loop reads CASLSEGVDGYTF. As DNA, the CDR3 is TGTGCCAGCCTTTCCGAGGGGGTCGACGGCTACACCTTC.

CDR3 protein: CASSLMGANSPLHF. In DNA, the CDR3 is TGTGCCAGCAGTTTAATGGGGGCTAATTCACCCCTCCACTTT. The chain employs TRBV27 and TRBJ1-6; tentative D call: TRBD1 (6 bases). Germline assignment: CDR1 MNHEY and CDR2 SMNVEV (reference sequence). The CDR3 sequence is 14 residues long. V shed 2 bases and J shed 6 bases, with 8 bases lying between them.

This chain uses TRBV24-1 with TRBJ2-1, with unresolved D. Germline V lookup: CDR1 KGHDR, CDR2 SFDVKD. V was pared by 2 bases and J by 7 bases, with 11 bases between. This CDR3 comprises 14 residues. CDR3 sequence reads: CATSDYPTRNEQFF. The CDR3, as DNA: TGTGCCACCAGTGATTACCCCACCAGAAATGAGCAGTTCTTC.

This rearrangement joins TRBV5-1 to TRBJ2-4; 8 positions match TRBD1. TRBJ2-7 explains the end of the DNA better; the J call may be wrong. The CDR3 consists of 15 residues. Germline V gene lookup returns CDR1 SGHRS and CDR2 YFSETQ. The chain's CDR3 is CASSSGQGSLGEQYF. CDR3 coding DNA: TGCGCCAGCAGTTCCGGACAGGGAAGTTTGGGCGAGCAGTACTTC.

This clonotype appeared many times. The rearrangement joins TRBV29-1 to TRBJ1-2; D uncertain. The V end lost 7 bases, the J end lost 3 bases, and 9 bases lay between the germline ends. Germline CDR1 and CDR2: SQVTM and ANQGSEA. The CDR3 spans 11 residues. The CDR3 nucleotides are TGCAGCGCCGACACACACTATGGCTACACCTTC. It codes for CSADTHYGYTF. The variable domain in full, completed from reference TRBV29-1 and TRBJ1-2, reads SAVISQKPSRDICQRGTSLTIQCQVDSQVTMMFWYRQQPGQSLTLIATANQGSEATYESGFVIDKFPISRPNLTFSTLTVSNMSPEDSSIYLCSADTHYGYTFGSGTRLTVV.

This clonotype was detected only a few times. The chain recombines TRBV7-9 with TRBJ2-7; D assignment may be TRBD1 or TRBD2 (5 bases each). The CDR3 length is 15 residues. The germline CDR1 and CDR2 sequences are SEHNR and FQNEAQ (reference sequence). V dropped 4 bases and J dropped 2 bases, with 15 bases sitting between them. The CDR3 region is CASSYGDLGPYEQYF. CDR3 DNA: TGTGCCAGCAGCTATGGGGATTTGGGACCCTACGAGCAGTACTTC.

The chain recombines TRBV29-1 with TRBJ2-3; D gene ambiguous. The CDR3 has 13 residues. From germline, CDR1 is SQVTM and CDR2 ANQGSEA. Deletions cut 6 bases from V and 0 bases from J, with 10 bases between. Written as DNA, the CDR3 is TGCAGCGTGCCCCCCGGTAGCACAGATACGCAGTATTTT. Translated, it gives CSVPPGSTDTQYF.

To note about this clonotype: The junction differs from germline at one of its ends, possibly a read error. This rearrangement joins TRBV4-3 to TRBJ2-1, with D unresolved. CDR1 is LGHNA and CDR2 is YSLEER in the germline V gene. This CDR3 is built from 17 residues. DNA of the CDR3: TGCGCCAACAGCCAACAACCAGACTCGAGCTCCTACAATGAGCAGTTCTTC. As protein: CANSQQPDSSSYNEQFF.

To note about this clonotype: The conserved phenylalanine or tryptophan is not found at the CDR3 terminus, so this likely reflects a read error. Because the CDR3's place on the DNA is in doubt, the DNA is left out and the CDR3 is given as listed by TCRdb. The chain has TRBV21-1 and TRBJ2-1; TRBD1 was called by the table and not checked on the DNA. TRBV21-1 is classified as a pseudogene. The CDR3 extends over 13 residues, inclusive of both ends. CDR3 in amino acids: CASSTGTWDEQFL.

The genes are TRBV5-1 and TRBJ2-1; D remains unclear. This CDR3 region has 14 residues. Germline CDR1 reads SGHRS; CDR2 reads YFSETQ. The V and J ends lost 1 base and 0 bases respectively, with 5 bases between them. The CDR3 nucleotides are TGCGCCAGCAGCTTGAGTCCCTCCTACAATGAGCAGTTCTTC. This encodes CASSLSPSYNEQFF.

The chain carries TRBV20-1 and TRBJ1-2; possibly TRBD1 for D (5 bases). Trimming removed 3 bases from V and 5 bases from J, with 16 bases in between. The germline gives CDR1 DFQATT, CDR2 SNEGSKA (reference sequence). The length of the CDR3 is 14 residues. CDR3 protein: CSASPPAGPYGYTF. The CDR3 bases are TGCAGTGCTAGCCCCCCCGCAGGGCCATATGGCTACACCTTC.

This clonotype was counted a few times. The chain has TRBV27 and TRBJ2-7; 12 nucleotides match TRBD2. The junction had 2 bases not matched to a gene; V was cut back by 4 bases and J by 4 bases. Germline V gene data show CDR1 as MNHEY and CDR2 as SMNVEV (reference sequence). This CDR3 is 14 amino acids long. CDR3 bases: TGTGCCAGCAGTTGGACTAGCGGGAATTACGAGCAGTACTTC. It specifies CASSWTSGNYEQYF.

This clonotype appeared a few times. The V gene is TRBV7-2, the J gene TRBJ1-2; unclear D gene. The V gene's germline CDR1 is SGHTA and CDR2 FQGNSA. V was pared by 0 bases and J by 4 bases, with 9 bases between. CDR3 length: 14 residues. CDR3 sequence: CASSLATPGYGYTF. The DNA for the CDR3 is TGTGCCAGCAGCTTAGCGACTCCCGGCTATGGCTACACCTTC.

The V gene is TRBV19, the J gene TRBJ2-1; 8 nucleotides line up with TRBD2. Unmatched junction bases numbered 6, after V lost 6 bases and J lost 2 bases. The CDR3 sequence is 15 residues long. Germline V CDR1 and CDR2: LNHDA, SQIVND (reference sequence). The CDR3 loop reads CASRRAGDTYNEQFF. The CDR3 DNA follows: TGTGCCAGTAGAAGAGCGGGGGACACCTACAATGAGCAGTTCTTC. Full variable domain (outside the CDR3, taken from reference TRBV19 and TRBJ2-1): DGGITQSPKYLFRKEGQNVTLSCEQNLNHDAMYWYRQDPGQGLRLIYYSQIVNDFQKGDIAEGYSVSREKKESFPLTVTSAQKNPTAFYLCASRRAGDTYNEQFFGPGTRLTVL.

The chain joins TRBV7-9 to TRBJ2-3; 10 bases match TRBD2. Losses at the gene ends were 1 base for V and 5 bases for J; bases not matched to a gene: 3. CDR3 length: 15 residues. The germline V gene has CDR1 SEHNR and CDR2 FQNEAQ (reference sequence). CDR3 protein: CASSLVTSGEDTQYF. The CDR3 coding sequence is TGTGCCAGCAGCTTAGTAACTAGCGGGGAAGATACGCAGTATTTT.

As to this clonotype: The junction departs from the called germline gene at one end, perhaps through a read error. The CDR3 DNA reads as TGTGCCAGCAGTGACGGGGTACGCTCCTATAATTCACCCCCCCACTTT. This encodes CASSDGVRSYNSPPHF. The chain combines TRBV2 with TRBJ1-6; D gene uncertain. The length of the CDR3 is 16 residues. Germline V CDR1 and CDR2: SNHLY, FYNNEI.

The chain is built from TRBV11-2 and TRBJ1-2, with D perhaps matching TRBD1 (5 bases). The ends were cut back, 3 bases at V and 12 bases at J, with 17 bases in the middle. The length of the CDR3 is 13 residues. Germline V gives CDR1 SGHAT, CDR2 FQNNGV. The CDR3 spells CASSFLGDQGHTF. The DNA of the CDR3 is TGTGCCAGCAGCTTTCTGGGGGATCAAGGCCACACCTTC.